What follows are 30 T cell receptor beta chains derived from one specimen sequenced in a study of cytotoxic CD8 clonotypes in ibrutinib-treated CLL. Generated by immunoSEQ multiplex PCR, the TCRdb table keeps only in-frame clones and is missing some. Of some 17,000 clones detected, 64% appear once; the ten largest clones hold roughly 25%. Here the sequenced sample was PBMCs, taken after 12 months of ibrutinib treatment. All receptors derive from a human donor with chronic lymphocytic leukemia.

This chain joins TRBV11-2 and TRBJ2-1; 9 nucleotides align to TRBD2. Germline lookup yields CDR1 SGHAT and CDR2 FQNNGV. This CDR3 is built from 15 residues. With V trimmed by 1 base and J by 8 bases, 6 bases remained unmatched. This CDR3 is CASSLGLAGKDEQFF. The CDR3 nucleotides are TGTGCCAGCAGCTTAGGGCTAGCGGGGAAAGATGAGCAGTTCTTC.

This clone is medium-sized (0.01 to 0.1%) within its sample. The chain uses TRBV19 and TRBJ1-5; D is uncertain. Trimming took 5 bases from V and 4 from J, leaving 6 bases between them. Germline assignment: CDR1 LNHDA and CDR2 SQIVND (reference sequence). The CDR3 runs to 12 residues. CDR3 amino acids: CASSWGNQPQHF. Written as DNA, the CDR3 is TGTGCCAGTAGTTGGGGAAATCAGCCCCAGCATTTT.

There are a few counts of this clone. CDR3 protein: CASRVSDPDNEQFF. Written as DNA, the CDR3 is TGCGCCAGCAGAGTGAGCGACCCAGACAATGAGCAGTTCTTC. V usage is TRBV5-1 and J usage is TRBJ2-1, with unresolved D. The V end was cut by 5 bases, the J end by 5 bases, with 14 bases between. CDR1 SGHRS and CDR2 YFSETQ come from the germline V gene. The CDR3 extends over 14 amino acids. The whole variable domain, remainder taken from reference TRBV5-1 and TRBJ2-1, is KAGVTQTPRYLIKTRGQQVTLSCSPISGHRSVSWYQQTPGQGLQFLFEYFSETQRNKGNFPGRFSGRQFSNSRSEMNVSTLELGDSALYLCASRVSDPDNEQFFGPGTRLTVL.

The chain has TRBV28 and TRBJ2-7; possible D gene TRBD2, 7 bases. Germline V gene lookup returns CDR1 MDHEN and CDR2 SYDVKM. The CDR3 contains 14 residues. Trimming took 6 bases from V and 2 from J, leaving 14 bases between them. The CDR3 DNA is TGTGCCAGCAGCGGCGGGGGCGGGACCTACGAGCAGTACTTC. It yields the protein CASSGGGGTYEQYF.

This chain connects TRBV7-9 to TRBJ2-1, with 12 bases identical to TRBD2. Germline loops: CDR1 SEHNR, CDR2 FQNEAQ (reference sequence). This CDR3 region has 18 residues. Trimming cost V 0 bases and J 6 bases; bases outside gene matches: 9. The CDR3 region has the DNA TGTGCCAGCAGCTTAGCGTGGCTAGCGGGAGGGCAAGGCAATGAGCAGTTCTTC. This sequence encodes CASSLAWLAGGQGNEQFF. Full variable domain (missing parts from reference TRBV7-9 and TRBJ2-1): DTGVSQNPRHKITKRGQNVTFRCDPISEHNRLYWYRQTLGQGPEFLTYFQNEAQLEKSRLLSDRFSAERPKGSFSTLEIQRTEQGDSAMYLCASSLAWLAGGQGNEQFFGPGTRLTVL.

The chain has TRBV13 and TRBJ2-7; TRBD1 or TRBD2 may be the D gene (6 bases each). Between the trimmed V and J ends, which lost 5 bases and 7 bases, there was a span of 24 bases. The CDR3 covers 16 residues. Germline assignment: CDR1 PRHDT and CDR2 FYEKMQ (reference sequence). CDR3 sequence: CASSPQGGQGKNEQYF. DNA of the CDR3: TGTGCCAGCAGCCCCCAAGGGGGGCAGGGAAAAAATGAGCAGTACTTC.

The chain links TRBV9 to TRBJ1-2, with 9 positions matching TRBD1. This CDR3 has 15 residues. Trimming took 2 bases from V and 4 from J; bases not matched to a gene: 6. CDR1 is SGDLS, CDR2 YYNGEE, per germline. CDR3 region: CASSVRDRVFYGYTF. The CDR3 region has the DNA TGTGCCAGCAGCGTCCGGGACAGGGTCTTCTATGGCTACACCTTC.

The chain couples TRBV7-6 to TRBJ2-7; TRBD1 is a possible D gene (5 bases). CDR1 is SGHVS and CDR2 is FNYEAQ in the germline V gene. The CDR3 is 14 residues long. V shed 0 bases and J shed 5 bases, with 11 bases lying between them. The CDR3 DNA reads as TGTGCCAGCAGCTTAGCGCCAGGGCCACACGAGCAGTACTTC. As protein: CASSLAPGPHEQYF.

This sequence joins TRBV11-2 and TRBJ2-2; 7 nucleotides line up with TRBD1. The CDR3 loop spans 14 amino acids. Germline lookup yields CDR1 SGHAT and CDR2 FQNNGV. V was clipped by 3 bases and J by 5 bases; unmatched bases: 3. CDR3 coding DNA: TGTGCCAGCAGCTTCCAGACAGGGACCGGGGAGCTGTTTTTT. Encoded protein: CASSFQTGTGELFF.

As regards this clone: Other DNA sequences in this specimen translate into the identical CDR3. V is TRBV10-3 and J is TRBJ2-5; either TRBD1 or TRBD2 may fit D (5 bases each). CDR3 length: 18 amino acids. V was clipped by 4 bases and J by 7 bases, with 28 bases between them. In germline, CDR1 is ENHRY, CDR2 SYGVKD. CDR3 protein: CAISGALAGSTFGVTQYF. The CDR3 nucleotides are TGTGCCATCAGTGGGGCCCTAGCAGGGTCGACCTTTGGGGTGACCCAGTACTTC.

This clone was detected only a few times. The CDR3 DNA is TGTGCCAGCTCACAACAGGGGGCCGGCACCGGGGAGCTGTTTTTT. Translating it yields CASSQQGAGTGELFF. V and J are TRBV18 and TRBJ2-2; TRBD1 agrees at 9 bases. Germline CDR1 KGHSH, CDR2 LQKENI. After removal of 4 bases from V and 4 bases from J, the junction contained 4 bases not matched to a gene. This CDR3 is built from 15 residues.

This clone was seen a handful of times. This chain uses TRBV7-3 with TRBJ2-7; possible D gene TRBD1, 6 bases. Germline CDR1 and CDR2: SGHTA and FQGTGA. Trimming took 4 bases from V and 4 from J, leaving 11 bases between them. This CDR3 contains 13 residues. The CDR3 DNA sequence: TGTGCCAGCAGCTCCCAGAGGGGGTACGAGCAGTACTTC. Protein sequence: CASSSQRGYEQYF.

V gene TRBV30 combines with J gene TRBJ1-3; D is uncertain. CDR1 is GTSNPN and CDR2 is SVGIG in the germline V gene (reference sequence). The V and J ends lost 4 bases and 0 bases respectively, with 4 bases between them. This CDR3 has 12 amino acids. The CDR3 reads CAWTYSGNTIYF. The CDR3 DNA follows: TGTGCCTGGACTTACTCTGGAAACACCATATATTTT.

CDR3 region: CASSKEQVGANTGELFF. The CDR3 DNA is TGTGCCAGCAGCAAAGAACAGGTGGGCGCGAACACCGGGGAGCTGTTTTTT. The chain is built from TRBV7-6 and TRBJ2-2; tentatively, D is TRBD1 (5 bases). The CDR3 totals 17 residues. Germline CDR1 is SGHVS and CDR2 is FNYEAQ. Trimming stripped 5 bases from V and 0 bases from J, with 16 bases between.

The genes are TRBV28 and TRBJ1-2, with 8 bases that match TRBD1. The CDR3 has 14 residues. The V and J ends lost 4 bases and 0 bases, in that order; junction bases with no gene match: 1. Germline CDR1 MDHEN, CDR2 SYDVKM. CDR3 protein: CASSSGQANYGYTF. CDR3 DNA sequence: TGTGCCAGCAGTTCGGGACAGGCTAACTATGGCTACACCTTC.

This clone was seen more than once but under ten times. The V and J genes are TRBV19 and TRBJ2-7, with 12 bases fitting TRBD2. The CDR3 has 16 residues. V shed 3 bases, J shed 3 bases, and the junction held 6 bases outside the gene matches. Germline CDR1 LNHDA, CDR2 SQIVND (reference sequence). The CDR3, as DNA: TGTGCCAGTAGTATGTTGGGGACTAGCGGGTTCTACGAGCAGTACTTC. Protein product: CASSMLGTSGFYEQYF.

The CDR3 loop reads CASSLPGVYTEAFF. CDR3 in DNA: TGTGCCAGCAGCTTACCGGGGGTATACACTGAAGCTTTCTTT. The V call is TRBV7-9, the J call TRBJ1-1; perhaps TRBD1 as D (5 bases). The ends were cut back, 2 bases at V and 3 bases at J, with 10 bases in the middle. Germline CDR1 and CDR2: SEHNR and FQNEAQ (reference sequence). This CDR3 is 14 amino acids long.

This chain uses TRBV5-1 with TRBJ2-7; 14 nucleotides agree with TRBD2. Germline V gene sequence: CDR1 SGHRS, CDR2 YFSETQ. The V segment lost 4 bases and the J segment 4 bases; nucleotides outside the gene matches: 7. This CDR3 is built from 16 residues. CDR3: CASSPRTSGRKYEQYF. CDR3 in DNA: TGCGCCAGCAGCCCAAGGACTAGCGGGAGGAAGTACGAGCAGTACTTC.

This clone came up many times. The chain joins TRBV4-2 to TRBJ2-7; 9 bases match TRBD2. The germline CDR1 and CDR2 sequences are LGHNA and YNFKEQ. CDR3 size: 15 residues. Trimming cost V 1 base and J 0 bases; bases outside gene matches: 1. CDR3 sequence (DNA): TGTGCCAGCAGCCAAGGACTAGCGGACTCCTACGAGCAGTACTTC. Its protein is CASSQGLADSYEQYF.

This clone appeared a single time. The V gene is TRBV27, the J gene TRBJ2-7; TRBD2 aligns across 12 bases. V was clipped by 11 bases and J by 7 bases; unmatched bases: 12. Germline V CDR1 and CDR2: MNHEY, SMNVEV (reference sequence). CDR3 length: 14 residues. As DNA, the CDR3 is TGTGCCGGCGGACTAGCGGGACCCACGGGGGAGCAGTACTTC. Translating gives CAGGLAGPTGEQYF.

The rearrangement uses TRBV11-3 and TRBJ2-2; D not certain. This CDR3 is 12 amino acids long. Germline V gene sequence: CDR1 SGHNT, CDR2 YENEEA. Trimming pared 4 bases from V and 7 bases from J, leaving 7 bases between. CDR3 residues: CASSSDLGELFF. CDR3 nucleotides: TGTGCCAGCAGCTCGGATCTCGGGGAGCTGTTTTTT.

V is TRBV2 and J is TRBJ1-2; 10 bases map to TRBD1. This CDR3 is 14 amino acids long. Germline V gene lookup returns CDR1 SNHLY and CDR2 FYNNEI. Trimming cost V 5 bases and J 4 bases; bases outside gene matches: 4. As DNA, the CDR3 is TGTGCCAGCAGTTCGGACAGGGGGGGCTATGGCTACACCTTC. Its protein product is CASSSDRGGYGYTF.

The chain carries TRBV27 and TRBJ1-5; the D gene is possibly TRBD1 (6 bases). The CDR3 sequence is 14 residues long. The germline CDR1 and CDR2 sequences are MNHEY and SMNVEV (reference sequence). The ends were cut back, 5 bases at V and 7 bases at J, with 15 bases in the middle. The chain's CDR3 is CASSATGWEQPQHF. The DNA for the CDR3 is TGTGCCAGCAGTGCGACAGGTTGGGAACAGCCCCAGCATTTT.

This clone showed up just a few times. The chain combines TRBV5-1 with TRBJ1-1; tentatively, D is TRBD1 (5 bases). CDR1 is SGHRS and CDR2 is YFSETQ in the germline V gene. CDR3 size: 14 residues. V lost 2 bases to trimming and J lost 3 bases, with 11 bases between them. The CDR3 DNA follows: TGCGCCAGCAGCTTTGCGGACATCGACACTGAAGCTTTCTTT. As protein: CASSFADIDTEAFF.

This chain connects TRBV5-6 to TRBJ1-2; D might be TRBD1 (6 bases). In germline, CDR1 is SGHDT, CDR2 YYEEEE. This CDR3 is 14 amino acids long. V lost 3 bases to trimming and J lost 2 bases, with 11 bases between them. This CDR3 reads CASSSTDRNYGYTF. DNA of the CDR3: TGTGCCAGCAGCTCGACCGACAGGAACTATGGCTACACCTTC.

The rearrangement joins TRBV5-1 to TRBJ1-3; 10 bases agree with TRBD1. V lost 2 bases to trimming and J lost 6 bases; unmatched junction nucleotides: 8. Per the germline V gene, CDR1 is SGHRS and CDR2 is YFSETQ. This CDR3 comprises 16 residues. The chain's CDR3 is CASSLQTGGIENTIYF. In nucleotides, the CDR3 is TGCGCCAGCAGCTTACAGACAGGGGGCATTGAAAACACCATATATTTT.

This clone showed up just a few times. This chain joins TRBV6-1 and TRBJ1-3; D gene unclear. Germline-derived CDR1 and CDR2 are MNHNS and SASEGT. The CDR3 is 14 residues long. V was pared by 1 base and J by 8 bases, with 12 bases between. CDR3 DNA sequence: TGTGCCAGCAGTGAAGGTCCAGGCGGACACACCATATATTTT. Protein sequence: CASSEGPGGHTIYF.

For the CDR3, the DNA is TGTGCCTGGGGGGAACTCAAGGGTGAAAAACTGTTTTTT. Translating it yields CAWGELKGEKLFF. The chain is built from TRBV30 and TRBJ1-4; no clear D gene. The CDR3 length is 13 residues. Per germline, CDR1 GTSNPN and CDR2 SVGIG (reference sequence). Trimming pared 5 bases from V and 7 bases from J, leaving 14 bases between.

J is TRBJ2-1 and V is TRBV11-2, with TRBD2 matching over 15 bases. With V trimmed by 3 bases and J by 7 bases, 13 bases remained unmatched. Germline V CDR1 and CDR2: SGHAT, FQNNGV. CDR3 length: 19 amino acids. In DNA, the CDR3 is TGTGCCAGCAGCTTTAGGACTAGCGGGAGGGCCTGGGTTTGGAATGAGCAGTTCTTC. Protein sequence: CASSFRTSGRAWVWNEQFF.

The rearrangement uses TRBV9 and TRBJ2-5; 12 nucleotides align to TRBD2. Looked up from germline, CDR1 is SGDLS and CDR2 is YYNGEE. The CDR3 runs 15 residues. The J segment lost 5 bases and the V segment lost 3 bases, leaving 5 bases of the junction unmatched. The CDR3 sequence is CASSETSGSGETQYF. The DNA of the CDR3 is TGTGCCAGCAGCGAGACTAGCGGGAGCGGGGAGACCCAGTACTTC.